A selection of T cell receptor beta chains follows, all from one sample in a study of blood T cell repertoires in COVID-19. The table came from immunoSEQ multiplex PCR; TCRdb's copy has only in-frame clones and leaves some out. The sample carries about 23,000 clones, 75% to 95% recorded once. The specimen was peripheral blood. These receptors all stem from a human donor in a cohort sampled during active COVID-19. CDR3s include the opening cysteine and the closing phenylalanine or tryptophan. The D gene is left open where the match is weak. Size is omitted from some rows. Given values are once, few, many or a class for expanded clones.

len | d_gene | j_gene | abundance | v_gene | CDR3aa | CDR3nt
16 | TRBD1 | TRBJ2-1 | NA | TRBV6-5 | CASSYSPGQGNNEQFF | TGTGCCAGCAGTTACTCACCGGGACAGGGGAACAATGAGCAGTTCTTC
13 | NA | TRBJ2-5 | NA | TRBV6-1 | CASSEVGGETQYF | TGTGCCAGCAGTGAAGTCGGTGGAGAGACCCAGTACTTC
15 | NA | TRBJ2-5 | NA | TRBV15 | CATSREIAGEETQYF | TGTGCCACCAGCAGAGAAATAGCAGGGGAAGAGACCCAGTACTTC
14 | TRBD2 | TRBJ2-7 | NA | TRBV10-3 | CAISDGTSGYEQYF | TGTGCCATCAGTGATGGGACTAGCGGCTACGAGCAGTACTTC
11 | NA | TRBJ1-1 | NA | TRBV6-5 | CASVKGAEAFF | TGTGCCAGCGTAAAGGGGGCTGAAGCTTTCTTT
16 | TRBD2 | TRBJ2-5 | NA | TRBV5-4 | CASSAAGGPSQETQYF | TGTGCCAGCAGCGCAGCGGGGGGGCCGTCTCAAGAGACCCAGTACTTC
14 | TRBD1 | TRBJ2-1 | NA | TRBV30 | CAWSEQGVSNEQFF | TGTGCCTGGAGTGAACAGGGGGTATCGAATGAGCAGTTCTTC
13 | NA | TRBJ1-1 | NA | TRBV5-1 | CASSLTGNTEAFF | TGCGCCAGCAGCTTGACCGGGAACACTGAAGCTTTCTTT
15 | TRBD1 | TRBJ1-6 | once | TRBV20-1 | CSASMGTGVGSPLHF | TGCAGTGCTAGTATGGGGACAGGGGTGGGGTCACCCCTCCACTTT
12 | NA | TRBJ1-1 | NA | TRBV5-6 | CASSRSGWEAFF | TGTGCCAGCAGCCGTTCGGGTTGGGAAGCTTTCTTT
15 | TRBD2 | TRBJ2-2 | NA | TRBV4-1 | CASSIASGVTGELFF | TGCGCCAGCAGCATAGCAAGCGGGGTCACCGGGGAGCTGTTTTTT
17 | TRBD1 | TRBJ1-2 | NA | TRBV27 | CASSFDGTGGFYYGYTF | TGTGCCAGCAGTTTTGACGGGACAGGGGGCTTTTACTATGGCTACACCTTC
14 | NA | TRBJ2-5 | once | TRBV6-5 | CASSHETAWETQYF | TGTGCCAGCAGCCACGAGACAGCTTGGGAGACCCAGTACTTC
15 | NA | TRBJ1-6 | NA | TRBV7-2 | CASSLMGRKNSPLHF | TGTGCCAGCAGCTTAATGGGGCGGAAGAATTCACCCCTCCACTTT
15 | TRBD1 | TRBJ1-5 | NA | TRBV4-2 | CASSPNRGSNQPQHF | TGTGCCAGCAGCCCGAACAGGGGCAGCAATCAGCCCCAGCATTTT
14 | NA | TRBJ1-1 | NA | TRBV7-6 | CASSLGAENTEAFF | TGTGCCAGCAGCTTAGGGGCAGAGAACACTGAAGCTTTCTTT
15 | TRBD1 | TRBJ1-2 | NA | TRBV6-5 | CASRENRGRQYGYTF | TGTGCCAGCAGAGAGAACAGGGGGCGCCAATATGGCTACACCTTC
16 | TRBD2 | TRBJ2-5 | NA | TRBV5-1 | CASSLVGLAVQETQYF | TGCGCCAGCAGCTTGGTAGGACTAGCGGTACAAGAGACCCAGTACTTC
16 | NA | TRBJ1-2 | NA | TRBV5-4 | CASSLSGGSLNYGYTF | TGTGCCAGCAGCTTGTCAGGAGGGAGCTTAAACTATGGCTACACCTTC
14 | NA | TRBJ1-3 | NA | TRBV6-5 | CASTETGLGNTIYF | TGTGCCAGCACCGAGACAGGTCTTGGAAACACCATATATTTT
13 | NA | TRBJ1-1 | NA | TRBV11-1 | CASRPTGNTEAFF | TGTGCCAGCAGACCGACGGGGAACACTGAAGCTTTCTTT
15 | NA | TRBJ2-3 | NA | TRBV27 | CASSLSRDFTDTQYF | TGTGCCAGCAGTTTATCGCGCGACTTTACAGATACGCAGTATTTT
14 | NA | TRBJ1-1 | NA | TRBV9 | CASSVEVEGTEAFF | TGTGCCAGCAGCGTCGAGGTCGAAGGCACTGAAGCTTTCTTT
16 | TRBD2 | TRBJ2-1 | NA | TRBV6-5 | CASSYDSGGLPLGQFF | TGTGCCAGCAGTTATGATAGCGGGGGCCTCCCCCTGGGGCAGTTCTTC
15 | TRBD1 | TRBJ1-5 | NA | TRBV5-1 | CASSITGTVNQPQHF | TGCGCCAGCAGCATAACCGGGACAGTCAATCAGCCCCAGCATTTT
12 | NA | TRBJ1-6 | few | TRBV5-8 | CASSPRASPLHF | TGTGCCAGCAGCCCTAGAGCTTCACCCCTCCACTTT
15 | TRBD1 | TRBJ2-7 | NA | TRBV6-5 | CASSRDRAVWGEQYF | TGTGCCAGCAGCCGTGACAGGGCGGTTTGGGGAGAGCAGTACTTC
15 | NA | TRBJ1-2 | NA | TRBV2 | CASSNARASNYGYTF | TGTGCCAGCAGTAACGCCAGGGCGAGTAACTATGGCTACACCTTC
16 | NA | TRBJ1-1 | NA | TRBV5-6 | CASSVFGGRMNTEAFF | TGTGCCAGCAGCGTGTTTGGGGGCCGAATGAACACTGAAGCTTTCTTT
16 | NA | TRBJ2-5 | NA | TRBV5-1 | CASTYHGAELAETQYF | TGCGCCAGCACTTACCATGGGGCGGAGCTGGCAGAGACCCAGTACTTC
14 | NA | TRBJ1-6 | few | TRBV6-2/TRBV6-3 | CASSLTDYNSPLHF | TGTGCCAGCAGTTTGACAGATTATAATTCACCCCTCCACTTT
14 | TRBD1 | TRBJ1-6 | NA | TRBV15 | CATTTRQGLKPLHF | TGTGCCACCACCACGCGACAGGGGCTTAAACCCCTCCACTTT
12 | NA | TRBJ1-1 | few | TRBV18 | CASSPQGGEAFF | TGTGCCAGCTCACCACAGGGAGGTGAAGCTTTCTTT
16 | NA | TRBJ2-1 | NA | TRBV27 | CASSFSILSSYHEQFF | TGTGCCAGCAGTTTTTCAATACTTTCTAGTTACCATGAGCAGTTCTTC
13 | TRBD1 | TRBJ1-2 | NA | TRBV5-4 | CASSLEGAGGYTF | TGTGCCAGCAGCTTGGAGGGGGCGGGAGGCTACACCTTC
14 | NA | TRBJ1-2 | NA | TRBV5-6 | CASSPGTPLFGYTF | TGTGCCAGCAGCCCCGGGACACCTCTCTTCGGTTACACCTTC
10 | NA | TRBJ1-5 | NA | TRBV6-4 | CASSGWEKHF | TGTGCCAGCAGTGGCTGGGAGAAACATTTT
14 | NA | TRBJ1-2 | NA | TRBV3-1/TRBV3-2 | CASSQEWRGLGYTF | TGTGCCAGCAGCCAAGAATGGCGAGGGTTGGGCTACACCTTC
16 | TRBD2 | TRBJ2-1 | NA | TRBV3-1/TRBV3-2 | CASSHIQTSGSNEQFF | TGTGCCAGCAGCCATATCCAAACTAGCGGGAGCAATGAGCAGTTCTTC
16 | TRBD1 | TRBJ1-2 | NA | TRBV6-2/TRBV6-3 | CASSRAGQVGDYGYTF | TGTGCCAGCAGTCGCGCCGGACAGGTGGGGGACTATGGCTACACCTTC
15 | TRBD2 | TRBJ2-2 | NA | TRBV10-3 | CAIKGGGQNTGELFF | TGTGCCATCAAAGGCGGGGGGCAGAACACCGGGGAGCTGTTTTTT
13 | TRBD1 | TRBJ1-2 | few | TRBV5-1 | CASSGTGEGSYTF | TGCGCCAGCAGCGGGACAGGGGAAGGTAGCTACACCTTC
12 | NA | TRBJ1-3 | NA | TRBV9 | CASRSSRNTIYF | TGTGCCAGCAGATCCAGTAGAAACACCATATATTTT
15 | TRBD2 | TRBJ2-7 | NA | TRBV9 | CASSVDPSGGYEQYF | TGTGCCAGCAGCGTGGACCCTAGCGGGGGCTACGAGCAGTACTTC
15 | TRBD1 | TRBJ2-7 | NA | TRBV10-3 | CAISGGQGQNYEQYF | TGTGCCATCAGTGGAGGACAGGGGCAGAACTACGAGCAGTACTTC
14 | NA | TRBJ1-1 | NA | TRBV5-4 | CASSAPKGPTEAFF | TGTGCCAGCAGCGCACCTAAGGGGCCCACTGAAGCTTTCTTT
14 | NA | TRBJ1-1 | NA | TRBV6-5 | CASSYVQGFTEAFF | TGTGCCAGCAGTTACGTTCAGGGATTCACTGAAGCTTTCTTT
15 | NA | TRBJ2-5 | NA | TRBV7-3 | CASSFTGGSGETQYF | TGTGCCAGCAGCTTTACCGGGGGTTCAGGGGAGACCCAGTACTTC
15 | TRBD1 | TRBJ1-2 | NA | TRBV4-3 | CASSQDRDSLYGYTF | TGCGCCAGCAGCCAAGATCGGGACAGCCTCTATGGCTACACCTTC
16 | NA | TRBJ1-3 | NA | TRBV15 | CATSRDLGGAGNTIYF | TGTGCCACCAGCAGAGATCTGGGGGGAGCTGGAAACACCATATATTTT
14 | NA | TRBJ2-2 | NA | TRBV5-1 | CASSLDSNTGELFF | TGCGCCAGCAGCTTGGACAGCAACACCGGGGAGCTGTTTTTT
15 | NA | TRBJ2-7 | few | TRBV5-6 | CASRRSLNGQLKGNF | TGTGCCAGCAGACGGAGCCTTAACGGACAGCTAAAAGGGAACTTC
17 | NA | TRBJ1-1 | NA | TRBV4-2 | CASSQGGPRRRIPEAFF | TGTGCCAGCAGCCAAGGGGGGCCCCGCCGAAGGATCCCTGAAGCTTTCTTT
14 | NA | TRBJ1-2 | NA | TRBV7-8 | CASSVEEGNYGYTF | TGTGCCAGCAGCGTCGAGGAGGGGAACTATGGCTACACCTTC
16 | TRBD2 | TRBJ2-3 | NA | TRBV13 | CASSLVGRTSGGTQYF | TGTGCCAGCAGCTTAGTAGGGCGGACTAGCGGTGGTACGCAGTATTTT
16 | NA | TRBJ2-3 | NA | TRBV7-8 | CASSLLWQGKGDTQYF | TGTGCCAGCAGCTTACTCTGGCAGGGGAAGGGAGATACGCAGTATTTT
14 | TRBD1 | TRBJ1-1 | NA | TRBV7-2 | CASSSYRGGTEAFF | TGTGCCAGCAGCTCGTACAGGGGAGGAACTGAAGCTTTCTTT